This TCR beta chain was sequenced during a study of neoadjuvant anti-PD-1 for oral cavity cancer (dated by TCRdb to the early 2020s). About the full investigation: Before undergoing curative-intent surgical resection, most patients got three to four biweekly nivolumab doses at 3 mg/kg. A fourth nivolumab dose was given around day 43 to patients without progression, and definitive surgical resection was performed in those patients on days 50-56. Patients with complete response, partial response or stable disease by RECIST 1.1 were defined as responders, whereas patients with progression were defined as non-responders. A roughly 30% response rate was observed in the parent correlative cohort, in which around twelve patients were included.

From the cysteine through the phenylalanine, the CDR3 covers 15 amino acids. CDR3 DNA only is kept here, 45 bases in frame from base 1. Clipping removes 6 bases from V and 3 bases from J, with 4 as the unmatched junction base count. CDR1 and CDR2 are read off the germline V gene as SGHVS and FQNEAQ. For deep sequencing, PBMC libraries mostly used about 490 ng of input genomic DNA, with six replicates for each sample. Following the manufacturer's instructions, the team built TCRbeta libraries using the immunoSEQ hsTCRbeta kit. An Illumina NovaSeq 6000 S4 flow cell was used to sequence the final libraries, which had first been combined to 3 nM. The study's own analysis went as follows. The immunoSEQ Analyzer handled quality control and preprocessing of the raw data. The analysis was limited to productive rearrangements, and each clonotype was defined by a unique CDR3 amino acid sequence. Repertoire clonality was estimated as the Gini-Simpson index, computed with the R package tcR. Student's t test was used to compare Gini indices, while Pearson correlation assessed associations with tumor size change. Held by TCRdb, this immuneACCESS table contains in-frame sequences only and omits some clones. Under half of the omission traces to an unresolved V gene where checked; the cause of the rest is unknown. That table furnishes V, J and clone size, whereas the DNA furnished D and trimming. Here the sample has 60,000 to 75,000 clones; 65% to 85% occur a single time. Of the sample, approximately 3.6% falls within the top ten clones.

According to the study, the label for this sample's time point signals: before neoadjuvant nivolumab. Patients had been newly diagnosed with stage II-IVA oral cavity squamous cell carcinoma, and no prior systemic or radiation treatment had been given to the patients. Everyone in the cohort had locally advanced, HPV-negative oral cavity squamous cell carcinoma. Peripheral blood mononuclear cells were analyzed directly, without maintenance or expansion in culture. Samples came from a longitudinal correlative study of a single-arm phase II trial of neoadjuvant nivolumab in oral cavity squamous cell carcinoma. Subject-matched pre- and post-treatment PBMCs and tumors from three responders and three non-responders underwent genomic DNA-based TCRbeta sequencing. Peripheral blood mononuclear cells were drawn once before nivolumab treatment and a second time after treatment, when surgery took place. The Maxwell RSC DNA from Cells kit was used to isolate genomic DNA from PBMCs.

A note on this clone: Its specific antigen is unknown. Per-base quality was not reported, and no clone a single base away is much larger than it.

General findings and caveats noted by the study authors: Higher pretreatment blood Treg/Th17 ratios correlated with both higher pretreatment blood TCRbeta clonality and lower post-treatment tumor TCRbeta clonality. After neoadjuvant nivolumab, T cell clonality (Gini index) in PBMCs was significantly higher in non-responders than in responders. The TCR analyses had only three patients in each response group, and the authors called for validation in larger cohorts.

The rearrangement combines TRBV7-8 with TRBJ2-2; 10 central nucleotides agree with TRBD1. The sequence came from a person between 35 and 79 years old with oral cavity squamous cell carcinoma. Specimen: PBMCs, collected before nivolumab (anti-PD-1) treatment. The CDR3 in this case is CASRPGQGYTGELFF. In nucleotide form, the sequence is TGTGCCAGCAGGCCGGGACAGGGGTACACCGGGGAGCTGTTTTTT.